Described below is a single T cell receptor (beta chain) sequence and its context. Its antigen is unidentified. TCR beta CDR3 regions were amplified from RNA. With the HTBI primer set, the TCR CDR3 went through a first round of RT-PCR. TCRdb independently ran MiXCR on the multiplex PCR reads; one entry per CDR3 protein. Of about 720,000 distinct CDR3 sequences listed, 16% are singletons. This sample was taken from a study of T cells in Graves' hyperthyroidism and ophthalmopathy. Study-wide points: Most thyroid clonotypes expanded above 0.001 appeared in blood too. Stable hyperthyroidism was told apart from ophthalmopathy by a model built on 13 V-J features.

No ophthalmopathy progression within 18 months constituted stable Graves' hyperthyroidism. Uncontrolled infection, other autoimmune disease, pregnancy or lactation excluded patients. Sequencing was carried out using blood. The source of this sequence is a man aged 18 to 30 with Graves' hyperthyroidism.

CDR3 sequence (DNA): TGTGCCAGCAGGGTAGACAGGGGGGGCTCGAGGACCAATCAGCCCCAGCATTTT. Translating it yields CASRVDRGGSRTNQPQHF. This rearrangement joins TRBV2 to TRBJ1-5; 9 nucleotides line up with TRBD1. Losses at the gene ends were 6 bases for V and 3 bases for J; bases not matched to a gene: 15. The CDR3 length is 18 residues. Germline CDR1 reads SNHLY; CDR2 reads FYNNEI.